These 27 T cell receptor beta chains originate from one sample sequenced in a study of response to subunit inactivated influenza vaccine. In TCRdb, the RT-PCR reads were re-called with MiXCR into one record per CDR3 protein. The sample includes 700,000 to 800,000 distinct CDR3 sequences, less than 20% of them seen just once. Sample: PBMCs from blood, taken around 5 days after vaccination. Source of these receptors: a man in his fifties or sixties who received an inactivated influenza vaccine.

This clonotype was seen a few times. This sequence joins TRBV6-6 and TRBJ1-1, with 10 positions matching TRBD1. V gave up 6 bases and J gave up 10 bases; unmatched junction bases: 5. CDR1 and CDR2 (germline): MNHNY, SVGAGI (reference sequence). This CDR3 spans 12 amino acids. CDR3 nucleotide sequence: TGTGCCAGCAGACCTGGACAGGGGGTAGCTTTCTTT. Translation: CASRPGQGVAFF.

The chain uses TRBV9 and TRBJ2-5; TRBD2 aligns across 10 bases. The J segment lost 5 bases and the V segment lost 0 bases, leaving 7 bases of the junction unmatched. This CDR3 contains 16 residues. The germline V gene has CDR1 SGDLS and CDR2 YYNGEE. This CDR3 reads CASSVAPSGGAETQYF. The CDR3 nucleotides are TGTGCCAGCAGCGTAGCGCCCAGCGGGGGGGCTGAGACCCAGTACTTC.

This clonotype was detected a few times. The chain has TRBV20-1 and TRBJ2-2; D might be TRBD2 (5 bases). The CDR3 extends over 16 amino acids. Germline V gene lookup returns CDR1 DFQATT and CDR2 SNEGSKA (reference sequence). V was cut by 6 bases and J by 6 bases, with 23 bases left in between. CDR3 loop: CSAALLGKSVAGELFF. For the CDR3, the DNA is TGCAGTGCCGCCCTACTAGGGAAGTCGGTAGCCGGGGAGCTGTTTTTT.

This clonotype appeared many times. The chain joins TRBV5-1 to TRBJ2-7; D remains ambiguous. Germline assignment: CDR1 SGHRS and CDR2 YFSETQ. The CDR3 contains 14 residues. The V gene lost 1 base and the J gene lost 2 bases, with 10 bases spanning the gap. This chain's CDR3 is CASSLFNGAYEQYF. The DNA of the CDR3 is TGCGCCAGCAGCTTGTTCAACGGCGCCTACGAGCAGTACTTC.

This clonotype was seen at least ten times. The gene calls are TRBV7-2 and TRBJ2-4; 9 bases match TRBD2. The V gene end was trimmed by 0 bases and the J gene end by 7 bases; junction bases not matched to a gene: 4. Germline V CDR1 and CDR2: SGHTA, FQGNSA. The CDR3 has 15 amino acids. The CDR3 coding sequence is TGTGCCAGCAGCTTAGCGCGCCTAGCGGGGAACATTCAGTACTTC. Amino acids: CASSLARLAGNIQYF.

The rearrangement links TRBV7-2 to TRBJ2-6; a weak D match, TRBD2 (6 bases). This CDR3 contains 16 residues. The V and J ends lost 2 bases and 2 bases respectively, with 10 bases between them. Germline-derived CDR1 and CDR2 are SGHTA and FQGNSA. The CDR3 is CASSLIGRTGANVLTF. CDR3 nucleotide sequence: TGTGCCAGCAGCTTAATCGGGAGAACTGGGGCCAACGTCCTGACTTTC.

The table lists this clonotype with many counts. The chain uses TRBV20-1 and TRBJ2-5; 10 nucleotides match TRBD2. Trimming took 7 bases from V and 5 from J; bases not matched to a gene: 4. The CDR3 totals 12 residues. In germline, CDR1 is DFQATT, CDR2 SNEGSKA (reference sequence). The CDR3 protein is CSVSGLAETQYF. CDR3 sequence (DNA): TGCAGTGTCTCGGGACTAGCGGAGACCCAGTACTTC.

This clonotype was observed a handful of times. V and J are TRBV7-3 and TRBJ2-1, with D unclear. With 2 bases removed from V and 0 bases from J, the gap between germline ends came to 14 bases. The CDR3 extends over 17 amino acids. Germline CDR1 and CDR2: SGHTA and FQGTGA. In DNA form, the CDR3 reads TGTGCCAGCAGCTTACGCAGGACGGTTAGCTCCTACAATGAGCAGTTCTTC. This sequence encodes CASSLRRTVSSYNEQFF. Looking up the rest from reference TRBV7-3 and TRBJ2-1 gives the full variable domain: GAGVSQTPSNKVTEKGKYVELRCDPISGHTALYWYRQSLGQGPEFLIYFQGTGAADDSGLPNDRFFAVRPEGSVSTLKIQRTERGDSAVYLCASSLRRTVSSYNEQFFGPGTRLTVL.

V and J are TRBV29-1 and TRBJ2-1, with D perhaps matching TRBD2 (6 bases). Trimming pared 7 bases from V and 12 bases from J, leaving 13 bases between. Germline V gene sequence: CDR1 SQVTM, CDR2 ANQGSEA. The CDR3 loop spans 10 amino acids. The CDR3 loop reads CSGFRDSQFF. The CDR3 nucleotides are TGCAGCGGGTTCCGGGACTCGCAGTTCTTC.

The V gene is TRBV7-6, the J gene TRBJ2-3; 8 nucleotides align to TRBD2. Germline assignment: CDR1 SGHVS and CDR2 FNYEAQ. The ends lost 1 base at V and 0 bases at J; junction bases unmatched: 15. CDR3 size: 20 residues. The CDR3 DNA reads as TGTGCCAGCAGCTTAGGTTATGTTTTAGCGGGGATATCTAGCACAGATACGCAGTATTTT. Translated: CASSLGYVLAGISSTDTQYF.

V gene TRBV15 combines with J gene TRBJ2-1; D unresolved. Trimming left V 8 bases short and J 6 bases short, with 8 bases between. CDR1 and CDR2 from the germline V gene are LNHNV and YYDKDF (reference sequence). The CDR3 runs to 11 residues. The CDR3 is CATSSPNEQFF. The CDR3 DNA reads as TGTGCCACCTCGAGCCCCAATGAGCAGTTCTTC.

This clonotype has at least ten counts. This chain connects TRBV6-2 or TRBV6-3 to TRBJ2-1; TRBD2 aligns across 9 bases. The CDR3 sequence is 19 residues long. The ends lost 4 bases at V and 0 bases at J; junction bases unmatched: 13. Germline CDR1 reads MNHEY; CDR2 reads SVGEGT. As DNA, the CDR3 is TGTGCCAGCAGTTTCCGGACTAGCGCAATCATGTCCTCCTACAATGAGCAGTTCTTC. Its protein is CASSFRTSAIMSSYNEQFF.

This clonotype was seen many times. The chain has TRBV5-1 and TRBJ2-5, with D perhaps being TRBD1 or TRBD2 (5 bases each). V lost 4 bases and J lost 3, with 13 bases in between. This CDR3 contains 14 residues. The germline gives CDR1 SGHRS, CDR2 YFSETQ. CDR3 loop: CASSPGTAKETQYF. Here the CDR3 DNA reads TGCGCCAGCAGCCCTGGGACGGCGAAAGAGACCCAGTACTTC.

This clonotype was seen more than once but under ten times. The rearrangement links TRBV20-1 to TRBJ2-1, with TRBD2 matching 10 bases. The CDR3 totals 18 residues. Trimming at V came to 0 bases and at J to 0 bases, leaving 8 bases not matched to a gene. The V gene's germline CDR1 is DFQATT and CDR2 SNEGSKA (reference sequence). Here the CDR3 DNA reads TGCAGTGCTAGAGATATAGTAGCGGGAGGTAGCTCCTACAATGAGCAGTTCTTC. Translation gives CSARDIVAGGSSYNEQFF.

The CDR3 DNA sequence: TGTGCCTGGAGTGCGACAGGGGGCGCGTATGGCTACACCTTC. Its translation is CAWSATGGAYGYTF. The chain joins TRBV30 to TRBJ1-2, with TRBD1 matching over 10 bases. CDR3 length: 14 residues. Germline V gives CDR1 GTSNPN, CDR2 SVGIG (reference sequence). V shed 1 base, J shed 5 bases, and the junction held 4 bases outside the gene matches. The full variable domain, its missing parts supplied by reference TRBV30 and TRBJ1-2, is SQTIHQWPATLVQPVGSPLSLECTVEGTSNPNLYWYRQAAGRGLQLLFYSVGIGQISSEVPQNLSASRPQDRQFILSSKKLLLSDSGFYLCAWSATGGAYGYTFGSGTRLTVV.

This clonotype was picked up a small number of times. The rearrangement uses TRBV20-1 and TRBJ2-5, with D maybe TRBD2 (5 bases). Per germline, CDR1 DFQATT and CDR2 SNEGSKA (reference sequence). Between the trimmed V and J ends, which lost 4 bases and 0 bases, there was a span of 15 bases. The CDR3 covers 15 residues. The CDR3 region has the DNA TGCAGTGCTACCACTACACTAGAGAACCAAGAGACCCAGTACTTC. Translation gives CSATTTLENQETQYF.

There are a few counts of this clonotype. The gene calls are TRBV6-5 and TRBJ1-1; D call uncertain. Germline V gene lookup returns CDR1 MNHEY and CDR2 SVGAGI. The ends were cut back, 0 bases at V and 0 bases at J, with 8 bases in the middle. The CDR3 loop spans 15 amino acids. The CDR3 DNA reads as TGTGCCAGCAGTTACTCGGCCGGGCTGAACACTGAAGCTTTCTTT. Translation: CASSYSAGLNTEAFF.

In this sample, this clonotype turned up many times. The rearrangement links TRBV7-8 to TRBJ2-7; D gene ambiguous. V dropped 5 bases and J dropped 3 bases, with 17 bases sitting between them. CDR1 is SGHVS and CDR2 is FQNEAQ in the germline V gene. This CDR3 has 15 amino acids. CDR3 DNA: TGTGCCAGCAGCACCACCCTGGGAACCGACTACGAGCAGTACTTC. Protein sequence: CASSTTLGTDYEQYF.

The table lists this clonotype with a few counts. The chain employs TRBV6-5 and TRBJ2-7; D perhaps matches TRBD2 (6 bases). This CDR3 spans 16 amino acids. Per the germline V gene, CDR1 is MNHEY and CDR2 is SVGAGI. The ends were cut back, 0 bases at V and 2 bases at J, with 14 bases in the middle. The chain's CDR3 is CASSYSPGGITYEQYF. Here the CDR3 DNA reads TGTGCCAGCAGTTACTCCCCCGGCGGGATAACCTACGAGCAGTACTTC.

The chain recombines TRBV11-2 with TRBJ2-5; TRBD2 aligns across 8 bases. There are 16 residues in the CDR3. Germline-derived CDR1 and CDR2 are SGHAT and FQNNGV. V trimming: 0 bases; J trimming: 6 bases; junction bases outside the gene matches: 9. CDR3 bases: TGTGCCAGCAGCTTAGATGCAGCGGGAGCGAGGAAGACCCAGTACTTC. It is translated as CASSLDAAGARKTQYF.

The sample holds a few counts of this clonotype. The chain couples TRBV12-3 or TRBV12-4 to TRBJ1-1; no reliable D call. This CDR3 spans 14 amino acids. The V end lost 2 bases, the J end lost 3 bases, and 10 bases lay between the germline ends. This CDR3 reads CASSLFGSDTEAFF. As DNA, the CDR3 is TGTGCCAGCAGTTTATTCGGTTCCGACACTGAAGCTTTCTTT.

This chain connects TRBV7-8 to TRBJ2-3, with 12 bases lining up with TRBD1. Per germline, CDR1 SGHVS and CDR2 FQNEAQ. This CDR3 region has 15 residues. J gave up 4 bases and V 8 bases, and 7 bases lay outside the gene matches. The CDR3 loop is CASSGTGGFADTQYF. Here the CDR3 DNA reads TGTGCCAGCTCTGGGACAGGGGGCTTCGCAGATACGCAGTATTTT.

Worth noting for this clonotype: The junction shows a germline mismatch at one end, possibly a read error. The V gene is TRBV4-1, the J gene TRBJ1-3; the D is unclear. The length of the CDR3 is 14 residues. Germline-derived CDR1 and CDR2 are MGHRA and YSYEKL. The CDR3 here is CASSPWGPGNIIYF. CDR3 coding DNA: TGCGCCAGCAGCCCCTGGGGTCCTGGAAACATCATATATTTT.

This clonotype was counted a few times. V and J are TRBV12-3 or TRBV12-4 and TRBJ2-4; TRBD1 aligns across 11 bases. The CDR3 is 15 residues long. V lost 1 base, J lost 9 bases, and 5 bases stayed unmatched. Here the CDR3 DNA reads TGTGCCAGCAGTTTAGGGGGGACAGGGGGATTCATTCAGTACTTC. It yields the protein CASSLGGTGGFIQYF.

Points on this clonotype: At one end the junction does not follow the germline gene, possibly because of a read error. This chain links TRBV5-1 with TRBJ2-7, with 8 positions matching TRBD2. CDR1 is SGHRS and CDR2 is YFSETQ in the germline V gene. This CDR3 is built from 16 residues. Here the CDR3 reads CASSLGASGSVYEKYF. The CDR3 region has the DNA TGCGCCAGCAGCTTGGGCGCTAGCGGGTCTGTCTACGAGAAGTACTTC.

This clonotype was counted between two and nine times. The V call is TRBV7-9, the J call TRBJ2-3; D ambiguous. The germline V gene encodes CDR1 SEHNR and CDR2 FQNEAQ (reference sequence). This CDR3 spans 14 amino acids. The ends were cut back, 5 bases at V and 1 base at J, with 10 bases in the middle. CDR3 coding DNA: TGTGCCAGCAGCCCTACTTTGGGCACAGATACGCAGTATTTT. Translation gives CASSPTLGTDTQYF.

This clonotype was detected ten times or more. The chain couples TRBV20-1 to TRBJ2-7; 9 nucleotides match TRBD1. The CDR3 loop spans 15 amino acids. Germline loops: CDR1 DFQATT, CDR2 SNEGSKA (reference sequence). The trim removed 4 bases at V and 6 bases at J, leaving 13 bases unmatched. The CDR3 DNA reads as TGCAGTGCTAAAATACCGGGACAGGGTTTGGGCGAGCAGTACTTC. Protein: CSAKIPGQGLGEQYF.